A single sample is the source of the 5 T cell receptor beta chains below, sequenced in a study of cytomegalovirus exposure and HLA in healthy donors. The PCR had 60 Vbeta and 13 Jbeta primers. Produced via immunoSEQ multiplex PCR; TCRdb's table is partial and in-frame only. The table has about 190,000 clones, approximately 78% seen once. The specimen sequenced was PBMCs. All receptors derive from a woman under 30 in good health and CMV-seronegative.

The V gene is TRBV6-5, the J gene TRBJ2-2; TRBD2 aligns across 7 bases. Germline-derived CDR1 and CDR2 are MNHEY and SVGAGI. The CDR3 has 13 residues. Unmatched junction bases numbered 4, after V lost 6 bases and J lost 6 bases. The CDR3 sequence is CASSGLGPGELFF. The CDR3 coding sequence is TGTGCCAGCAGCGGACTAGGGCCCGGGGAGCTGTTTTTT.

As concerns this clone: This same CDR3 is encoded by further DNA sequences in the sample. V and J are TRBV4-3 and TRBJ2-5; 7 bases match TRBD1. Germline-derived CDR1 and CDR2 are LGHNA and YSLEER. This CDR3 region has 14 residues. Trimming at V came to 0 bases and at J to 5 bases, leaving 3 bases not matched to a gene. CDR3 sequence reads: CASSQDTGVETQYF. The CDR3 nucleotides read TGCGCCAGCAGCCAAGATACAGGGGTGGAGACCCAGTACTTC.

The CDR3 DNA follows: TGCGCCAGCAGCCAAGCATCACAGGGGGCGATAAACACTGAAGCTTTCTTT. It translates to CASSQASQGAINTEAFF. The rearrangement links TRBV4-3 to TRBJ1-1; TRBD1 matches at 9 bases. Germline V gene data show CDR1 as LGHNA and CDR2 as YSLEER. The CDR3 runs 17 residues. After removal of 1 base from V and 2 bases from J, the junction contained 8 bases not matched to a gene.

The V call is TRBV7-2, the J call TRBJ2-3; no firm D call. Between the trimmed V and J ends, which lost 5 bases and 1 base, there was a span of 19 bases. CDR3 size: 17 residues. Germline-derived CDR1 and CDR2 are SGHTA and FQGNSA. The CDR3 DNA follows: TGTGCCAGCAGCATTGCGCGGCGAACCCCCGGCACAGATACGCAGTATTTT. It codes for CASSIARRTPGTDTQYF.

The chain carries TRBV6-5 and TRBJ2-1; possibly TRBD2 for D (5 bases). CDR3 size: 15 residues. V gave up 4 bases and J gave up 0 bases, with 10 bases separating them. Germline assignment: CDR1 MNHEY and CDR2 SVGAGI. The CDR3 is CASSLGLSSYNEQFF. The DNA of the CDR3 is TGTGCCAGCAGTTTAGGACTTAGCTCCTACAATGAGCAGTTCTTC.